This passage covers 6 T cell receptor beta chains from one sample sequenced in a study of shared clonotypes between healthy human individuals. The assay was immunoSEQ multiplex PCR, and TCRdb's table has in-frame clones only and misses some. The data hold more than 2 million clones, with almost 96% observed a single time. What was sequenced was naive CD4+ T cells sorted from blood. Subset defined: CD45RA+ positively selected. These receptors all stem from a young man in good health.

CDR3 protein: CASSPTSGRSLGGTQYF. Written as DNA, the CDR3 is TGCGCCAGCAGCCCGACTAGCGGGAGGTCCCTCGGGGGTACGCAGTATTTT. The rearrangement joins TRBV4-3 to TRBJ2-3, with TRBD2 matching over 13 bases. The CDR3 length is 17 residues. V lost 4 bases, J lost 8 bases, and 12 bases stayed unmatched. Germline V gives CDR1 LGHNA, CDR2 YSLEER.

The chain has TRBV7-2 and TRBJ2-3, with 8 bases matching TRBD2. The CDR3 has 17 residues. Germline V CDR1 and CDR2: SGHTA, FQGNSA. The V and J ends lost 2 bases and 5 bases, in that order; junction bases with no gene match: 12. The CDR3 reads CASSLFHSGTGRDTQYF. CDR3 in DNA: TGTGCCAGCAGCTTATTCCATAGCGGGACGGGTAGAGATACGCAGTATTTT.

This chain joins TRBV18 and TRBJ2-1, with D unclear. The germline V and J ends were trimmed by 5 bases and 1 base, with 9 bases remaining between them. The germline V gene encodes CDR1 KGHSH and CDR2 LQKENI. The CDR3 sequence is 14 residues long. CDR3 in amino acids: CASSRDISYNEQFF. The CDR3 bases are TGTGCCAGCTCAAGAGACATTTCCTACAATGAGCAGTTCTTC.

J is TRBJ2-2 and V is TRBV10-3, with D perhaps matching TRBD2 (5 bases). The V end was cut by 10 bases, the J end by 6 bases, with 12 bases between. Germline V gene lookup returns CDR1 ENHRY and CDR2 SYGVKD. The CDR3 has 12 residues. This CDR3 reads CATQLGSGELFF. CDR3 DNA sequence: TGTGCCACCCAACTAGGGTCCGGGGAGCTGTTTTTT.

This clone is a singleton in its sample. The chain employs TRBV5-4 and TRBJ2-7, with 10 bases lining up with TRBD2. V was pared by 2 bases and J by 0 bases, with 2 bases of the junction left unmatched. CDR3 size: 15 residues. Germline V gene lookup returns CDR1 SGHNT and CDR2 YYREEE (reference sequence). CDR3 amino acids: CASSLAGGSSYEQYF. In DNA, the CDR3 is TGTGCCAGCAGCTTAGCGGGAGGGAGCTCCTACGAGCAGTACTTC.

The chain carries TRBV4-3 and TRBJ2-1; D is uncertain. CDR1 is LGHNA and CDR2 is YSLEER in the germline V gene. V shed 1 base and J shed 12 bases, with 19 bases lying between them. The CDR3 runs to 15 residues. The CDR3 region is CASSQGWVNPGGQFF. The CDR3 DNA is TGCGCCAGCAGCCAAGGATGGGTCAACCCGGGCGGGCAGTTCTTC.